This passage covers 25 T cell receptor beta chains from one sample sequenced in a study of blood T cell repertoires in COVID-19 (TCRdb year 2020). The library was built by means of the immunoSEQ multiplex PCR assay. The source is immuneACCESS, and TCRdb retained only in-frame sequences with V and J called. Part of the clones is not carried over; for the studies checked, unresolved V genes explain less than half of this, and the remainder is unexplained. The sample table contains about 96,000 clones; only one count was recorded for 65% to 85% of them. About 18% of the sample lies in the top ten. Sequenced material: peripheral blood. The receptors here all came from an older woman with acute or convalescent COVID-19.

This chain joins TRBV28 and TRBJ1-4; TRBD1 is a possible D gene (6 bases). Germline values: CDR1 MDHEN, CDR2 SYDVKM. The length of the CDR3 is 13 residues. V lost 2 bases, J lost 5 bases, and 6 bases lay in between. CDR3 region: CASSLRGNEKLFF. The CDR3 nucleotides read TGTGCCAGCAGTTTAAGGGGGAATGAAAAACTGTTTTTT.

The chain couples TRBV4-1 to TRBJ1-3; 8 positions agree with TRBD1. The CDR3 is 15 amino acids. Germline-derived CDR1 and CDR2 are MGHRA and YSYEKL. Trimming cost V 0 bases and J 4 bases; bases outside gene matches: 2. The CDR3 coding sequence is TGCGCCAGCAGCCAAGAGACAGGGGCCGGAAACACCATATATTTT. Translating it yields CASSQETGAGNTIYF.

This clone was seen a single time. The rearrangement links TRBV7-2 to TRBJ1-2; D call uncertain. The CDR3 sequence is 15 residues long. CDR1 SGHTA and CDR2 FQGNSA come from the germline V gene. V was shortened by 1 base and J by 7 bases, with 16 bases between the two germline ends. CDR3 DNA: TGTGCCAGCAGCTTAGACAGAGCCGTCTATCGTGGCTACACCTTC. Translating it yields CASSLDRAVYRGYTF. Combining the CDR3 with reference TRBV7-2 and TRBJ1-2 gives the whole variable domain GAGVSQSPSNKVTEKGKDVELRCDPISGHTALYWYRQSLGQGLEFLIYFQGNSAPDKSGLPSDRFSAERTGGSVSTLTIQRTQQEDSAVYLCASSLDRAVYRGYTFGSGTRLTVV.

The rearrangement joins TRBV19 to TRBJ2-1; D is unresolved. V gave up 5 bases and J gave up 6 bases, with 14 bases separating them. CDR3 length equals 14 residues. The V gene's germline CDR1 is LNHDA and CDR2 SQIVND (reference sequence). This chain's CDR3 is CASSGPVYLNEQFF. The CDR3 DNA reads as TGTGCCAGTAGTGGGCCCGTATACCTCAATGAGCAGTTCTTC.

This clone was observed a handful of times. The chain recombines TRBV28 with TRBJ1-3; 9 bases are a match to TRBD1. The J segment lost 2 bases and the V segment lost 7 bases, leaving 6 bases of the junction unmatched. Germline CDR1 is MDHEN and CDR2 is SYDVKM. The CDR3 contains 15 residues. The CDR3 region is CASTSRDRAGNTIYF. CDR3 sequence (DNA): TGTGCCAGCACCTCACGGGACAGGGCTGGAAACACCATATATTTT.

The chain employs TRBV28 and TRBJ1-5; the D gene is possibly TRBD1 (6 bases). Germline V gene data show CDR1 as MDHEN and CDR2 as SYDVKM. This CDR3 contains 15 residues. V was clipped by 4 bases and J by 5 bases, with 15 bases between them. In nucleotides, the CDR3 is TGTGCCAGCAGTTCCTCTGACAGGCTCGATCAGCCCCAGCATTTT. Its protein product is CASSSSDRLDQPQHF.

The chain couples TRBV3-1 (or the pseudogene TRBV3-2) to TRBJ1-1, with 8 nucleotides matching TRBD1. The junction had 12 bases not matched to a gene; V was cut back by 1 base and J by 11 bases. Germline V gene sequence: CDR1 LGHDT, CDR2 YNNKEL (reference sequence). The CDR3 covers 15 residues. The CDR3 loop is CASSQGTGQTNAAFF. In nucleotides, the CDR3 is TGTGCCAGCAGCCAAGGGACAGGGCAAACGAATGCGGCTTTCTTT.

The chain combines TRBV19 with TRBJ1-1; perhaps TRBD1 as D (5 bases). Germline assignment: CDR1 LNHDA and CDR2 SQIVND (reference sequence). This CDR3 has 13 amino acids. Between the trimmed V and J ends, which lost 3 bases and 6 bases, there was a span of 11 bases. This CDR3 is CASSMGRYAEAFF. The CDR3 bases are TGTGCCAGTAGTATGGGGCGATACGCTGAAGCTTTCTTT.

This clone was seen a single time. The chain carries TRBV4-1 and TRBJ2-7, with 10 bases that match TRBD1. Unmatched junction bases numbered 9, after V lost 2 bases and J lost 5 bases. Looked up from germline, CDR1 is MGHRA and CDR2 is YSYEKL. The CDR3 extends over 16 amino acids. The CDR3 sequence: CASSQTPGQGTDEQYF. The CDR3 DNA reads TGCGCCAGCAGCCAAACTCCGGGACAGGGGACCGACGAGCAGTACTTC.

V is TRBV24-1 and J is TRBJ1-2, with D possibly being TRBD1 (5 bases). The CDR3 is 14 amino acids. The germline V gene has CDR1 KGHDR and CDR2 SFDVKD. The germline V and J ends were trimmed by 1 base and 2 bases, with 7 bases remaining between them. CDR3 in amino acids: CATSDFDSNYGYTF. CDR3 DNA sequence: TGTGCCACCAGTGATTTCGACAGCAACTATGGCTACACCTTC.

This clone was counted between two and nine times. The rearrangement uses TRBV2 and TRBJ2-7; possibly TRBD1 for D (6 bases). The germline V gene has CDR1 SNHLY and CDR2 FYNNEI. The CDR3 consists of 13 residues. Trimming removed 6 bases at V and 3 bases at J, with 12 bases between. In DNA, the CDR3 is TGTGCCAGCAGCACAGGGTACCACTACGAGCAGTACTTC. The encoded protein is CASSTGYHYEQYF.

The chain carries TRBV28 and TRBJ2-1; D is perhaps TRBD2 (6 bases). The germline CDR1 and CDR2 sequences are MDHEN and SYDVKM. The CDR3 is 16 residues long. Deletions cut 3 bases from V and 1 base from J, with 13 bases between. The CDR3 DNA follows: TGTGCCAGCAGTTTCTCCCTAGCGCCTTCCTACAATGAGCAGTTCTTC. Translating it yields CASSFSLAPSYNEQFF.

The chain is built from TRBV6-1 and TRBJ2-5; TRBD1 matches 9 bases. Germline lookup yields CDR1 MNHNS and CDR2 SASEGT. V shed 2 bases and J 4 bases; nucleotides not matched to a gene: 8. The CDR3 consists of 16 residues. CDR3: CASSETPGQGRETQYF. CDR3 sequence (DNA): TGTGCCAGCAGTGAAACCCCGGGACAGGGCCGAGAGACCCAGTACTTC.

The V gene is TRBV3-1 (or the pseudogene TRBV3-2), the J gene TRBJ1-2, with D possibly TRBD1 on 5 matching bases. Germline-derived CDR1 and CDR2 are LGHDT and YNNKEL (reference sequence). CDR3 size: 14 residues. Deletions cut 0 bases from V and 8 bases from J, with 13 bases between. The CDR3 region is CASSQDLAGVGYTF. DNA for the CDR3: TGTGCCAGCAGCCAAGATCTGGCGGGGGTAGGCTACACCTTC.

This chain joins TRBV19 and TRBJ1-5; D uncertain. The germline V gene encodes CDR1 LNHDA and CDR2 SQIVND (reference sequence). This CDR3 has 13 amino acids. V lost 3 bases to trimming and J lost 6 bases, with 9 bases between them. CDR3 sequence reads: CASSMSLVQPQHF. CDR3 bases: TGTGCCAGTAGTATGTCCCTAGTTCAGCCCCAGCATTTT.

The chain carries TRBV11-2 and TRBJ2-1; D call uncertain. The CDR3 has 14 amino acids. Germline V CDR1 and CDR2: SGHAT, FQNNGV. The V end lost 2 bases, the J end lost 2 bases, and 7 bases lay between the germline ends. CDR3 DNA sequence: TGTGCCAGCAGCTTACCCAGGACCTACAATGAGCAGTTCTTC. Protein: CASSLPRTYNEQFF.

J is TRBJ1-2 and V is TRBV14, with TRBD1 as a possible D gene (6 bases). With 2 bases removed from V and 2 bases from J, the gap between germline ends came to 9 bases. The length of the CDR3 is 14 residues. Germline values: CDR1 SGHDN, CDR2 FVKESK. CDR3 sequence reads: CASSQQGRNYGYTF. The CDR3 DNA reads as TGTGCCAGCAGCCAACAGGGGCGCAACTATGGCTACACCTTC.

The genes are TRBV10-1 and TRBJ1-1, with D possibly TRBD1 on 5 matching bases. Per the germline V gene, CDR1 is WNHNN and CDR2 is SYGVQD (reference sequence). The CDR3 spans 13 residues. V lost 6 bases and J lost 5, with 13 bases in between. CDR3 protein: CASSPGLTTEAFF. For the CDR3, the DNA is TGCGCCAGCAGCCCGGGACTGACGACTGAAGCTTTCTTT.

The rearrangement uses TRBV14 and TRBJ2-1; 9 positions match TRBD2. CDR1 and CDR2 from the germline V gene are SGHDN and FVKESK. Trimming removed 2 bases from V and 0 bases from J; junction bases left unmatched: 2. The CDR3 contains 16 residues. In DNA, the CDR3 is TGTGCCAGCAGCCAATTTAGCGGGAGCTCCTACAATGAGCAGTTCTTC. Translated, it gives CASSQFSGSSYNEQFF.

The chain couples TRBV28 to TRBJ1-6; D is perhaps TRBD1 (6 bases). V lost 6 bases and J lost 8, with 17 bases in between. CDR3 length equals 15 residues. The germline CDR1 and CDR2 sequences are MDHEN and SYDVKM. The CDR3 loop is CASSLGQLGDSPLHF. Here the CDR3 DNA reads TGTGCCAGCAGCCTTGGACAGTTAGGCGATTCACCCCTCCACTTT.

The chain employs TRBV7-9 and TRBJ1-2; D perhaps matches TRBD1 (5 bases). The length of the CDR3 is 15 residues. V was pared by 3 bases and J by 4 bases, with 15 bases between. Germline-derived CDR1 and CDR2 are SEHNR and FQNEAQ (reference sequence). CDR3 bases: TGTGCCAGCAGCTTCACCAGTGGGGCGAGCTATGGCTACACCTTC. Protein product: CASSFTSGASYGYTF.

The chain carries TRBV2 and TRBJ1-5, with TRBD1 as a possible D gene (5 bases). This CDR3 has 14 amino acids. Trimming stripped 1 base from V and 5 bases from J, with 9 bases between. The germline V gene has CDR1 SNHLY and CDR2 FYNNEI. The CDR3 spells CASSEGREHQPQHF. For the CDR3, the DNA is TGTGCCAGCAGTGAAGGCAGGGAACATCAGCCCCAGCATTTT.

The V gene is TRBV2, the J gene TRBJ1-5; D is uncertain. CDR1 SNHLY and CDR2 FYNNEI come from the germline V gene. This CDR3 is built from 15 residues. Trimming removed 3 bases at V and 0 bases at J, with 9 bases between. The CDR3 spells CASSEFHFSNQPQHF. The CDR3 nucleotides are TGTGCCAGCAGTGAGTTCCACTTTAGCAATCAGCCCCAGCATTTT.

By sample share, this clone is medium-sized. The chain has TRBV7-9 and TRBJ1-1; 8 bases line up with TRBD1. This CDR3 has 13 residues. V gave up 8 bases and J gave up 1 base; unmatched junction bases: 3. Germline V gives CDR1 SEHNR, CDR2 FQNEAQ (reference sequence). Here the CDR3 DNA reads TGTGCCAGCCGACAGGGGCCGAACACTGAAGCTTTCTTT. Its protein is CASRQGPNTEAFF. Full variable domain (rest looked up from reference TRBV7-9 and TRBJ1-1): DTGVSQNPRHKITKRGQNVTFRCDPISEHNRLYWYRQTLGQGPEFLTYFQNEAQLEKSRLLSDRFSAERPKGSFSTLEIQRTEQGDSAMYLCASRQGPNTEAFFGQGTRLTVV.

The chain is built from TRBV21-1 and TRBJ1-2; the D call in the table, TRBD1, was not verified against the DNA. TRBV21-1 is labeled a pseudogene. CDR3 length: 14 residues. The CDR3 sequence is CASSTRTGVDGYTF. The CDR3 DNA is TGTGCCAGCAGCACACGGACAGGGGTGGATGGCTACACCTTC.